These 4 T cell receptor beta chains were sequenced from one sample in a study of CD8+ T cells in alopecia areata. The treatment was: oral pan-JAK inhibitor, 5-10 mg twice daily. RNA, once extracted, was reverse transcribed into cDNA for use as the sequencing template. The repertoire was sequenced with immunoSEQ multiplex PCR; TCRdb's copy has only in-frame clones and lacks some. The table records 170,000 or so clones, less than 70% of them present only once. The sample here was CD4+ T cells sorted from blood, taken at week 4, from a patient treated with tofacitinib. The receptors come from a human donor with alopecia areata.

This chain uses TRBV5-1 with TRBJ2-7; 8 bases match TRBD1. V lost 2 bases, J lost 6 bases, and 4 bases stayed unmatched. There are 13 residues in the CDR3. Germline loops: CDR1 SGHRS, CDR2 YFSETQ. The CDR3 DNA sequence: TGCGCCAGCAGCTTCGGACAGGGAAGCGAGCAGTACTTC. It specifies CASSFGQGSEQYF.

This clone was seen a handful of times. The CDR3 DNA reads as TGCAGTGCTAGAGATCAGGCTTTCTTT. This codes for CSARDQAFF. The chain links TRBV20-1 to TRBJ1-1; D gene ambiguous. Germline V CDR1 and CDR2: DFQATT, SNEGSKA (reference sequence). The length of the CDR3 is 9 residues. V dropped 0 bases and J dropped 11 bases, with 4 bases sitting between them.

The chain has TRBV5-1 and TRBJ2-5; D is unclear. The CDR3 spans 15 residues. The germline V and J ends were trimmed by 6 bases and 0 bases, with 15 bases remaining between them. Germline V gene lookup returns CDR1 SGHRS and CDR2 YFSETQ. The CDR3 loop is CASKPWGNHQETQYF. Here the CDR3 DNA reads TGCGCCAGCAAGCCGTGGGGTAACCACCAAGAGACCCAGTACTTC.

V is TRBV7-9 and J is TRBJ2-1, with 8 bases lining up with TRBD2. The length of the CDR3 is 16 residues. The germline CDR1 and CDR2 sequences are SEHNR and FQNEAQ (reference sequence). Trimming took 8 bases from V and 3 from J; bases not matched to a gene: 12. CDR3 sequence: CASSSSGGGYYNEQFF. The CDR3 DNA is TGTGCCAGCTCCAGCTCAGGCGGGGGGTACTACAATGAGCAGTTCTTC. The entire variable domain, with the rest obtained from reference TRBV7-9 and TRBJ2-1, is as follows: DTGVSQNPRHKITKRGQNVTFRCDPISEHNRLYWYRQTLGQGPEFLTYFQNEAQLEKSRLLSDRFSAERPKGSFSTLEIQRTEQGDSAMYLCASSSSGGGYYNEQFFGPGTRLTVL.